This T cell receptor beta chain was observed in a study of blood T cell repertoires in COVID-19. The V end lost 5 bases, the J end lost 7 bases, and 15 bases lay between the germline ends. Germline V gives CDR1 SGHTA, CDR2 FQGNSA. The CDR3 contains 14 residues. Here immunoSEQ multiplex PCR was the method, and the copy in TCRdb shows in-frame clones only, minus some. The profile shows some 15,000 clones, roughly 88% of them singletons. The sequence derives from a human donor in a cohort sampled during active COVID-19. The gene calls are TRBV7-2 and TRBJ2-1; TRBD1 is a possible D gene (5 bases). Material for sequencing was peripheral blood. CDR3 nucleotide sequence: TGTGCCAGCAGCCCCCTGACAGCCAGTAATGAGCAGTTCTTC. This sequence encodes CASSPLTASNEQFF.